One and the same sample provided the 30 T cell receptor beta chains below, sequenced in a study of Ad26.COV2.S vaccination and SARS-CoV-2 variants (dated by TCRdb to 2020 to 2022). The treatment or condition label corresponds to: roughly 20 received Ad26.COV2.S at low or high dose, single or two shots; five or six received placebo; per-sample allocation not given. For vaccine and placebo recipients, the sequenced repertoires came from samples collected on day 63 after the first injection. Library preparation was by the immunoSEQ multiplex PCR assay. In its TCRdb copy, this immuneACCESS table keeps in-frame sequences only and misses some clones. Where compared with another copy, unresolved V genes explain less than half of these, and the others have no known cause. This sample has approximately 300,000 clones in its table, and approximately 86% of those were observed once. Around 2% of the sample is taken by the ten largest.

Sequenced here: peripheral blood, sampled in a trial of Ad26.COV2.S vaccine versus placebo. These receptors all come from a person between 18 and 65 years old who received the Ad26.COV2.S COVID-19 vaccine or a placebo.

The CDR3 region is CASSFPGEGGYTF. CDR3 DNA sequence: TGTGCCAGCAGTTTTCCAGGGGAAGGTGGCTACACCTTC. This rearrangement joins TRBV28 to TRBJ1-2; tentative D call: TRBD1 (6 bases). Germline V gives CDR1 MDHEN, CDR2 SYDVKM. The CDR3 totals 13 residues. V shed 3 bases and J shed 7 bases, with 12 bases lying between them.

CDR3 amino acids: CASDNLNSPLHF. As DNA, the CDR3 is TGTGCCAGTGACAACCTTAATTCACCCCTCCACTTT. The rearrangement uses TRBV28 and TRBJ1-6; D gene uncertain. CDR1 is MDHEN and CDR2 is SYDVKM in the germline V gene. CDR3 length equals 12 residues. V was trimmed by 9 bases and J by 6 bases, leaving 9 bases between them.

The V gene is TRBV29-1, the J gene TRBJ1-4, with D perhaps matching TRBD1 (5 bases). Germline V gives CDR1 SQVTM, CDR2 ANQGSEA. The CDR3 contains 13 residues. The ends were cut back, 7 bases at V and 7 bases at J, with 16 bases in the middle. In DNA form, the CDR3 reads TGCAGCGCTTGCTCCGGGCAGGGTGAAAAACTGTTTTTT. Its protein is CSACSGQGEKLFF.

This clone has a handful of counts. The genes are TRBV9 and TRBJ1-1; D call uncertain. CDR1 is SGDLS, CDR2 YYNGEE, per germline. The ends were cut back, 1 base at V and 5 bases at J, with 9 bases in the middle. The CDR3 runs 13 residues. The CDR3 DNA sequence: TGTGCCAGCAGCGTATTAATGGGGACTGAAGCTTTCTTT. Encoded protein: CASSVLMGTEAFF.

Here the CDR3 DNA reads TGTGCCAGCAGCTTAGGATTAGGACAGGGGAGGAACATTCAGTACTTC. It encodes CASSLGLGQGRNIQYF. The chain recombines TRBV5-6 with TRBJ2-4; 9 nucleotides match TRBD1. Germline CDR1 SGHDT, CDR2 YYEEEE. V was clipped by 2 bases and J by 7 bases; unmatched bases: 10. The CDR3 runs to 16 residues.

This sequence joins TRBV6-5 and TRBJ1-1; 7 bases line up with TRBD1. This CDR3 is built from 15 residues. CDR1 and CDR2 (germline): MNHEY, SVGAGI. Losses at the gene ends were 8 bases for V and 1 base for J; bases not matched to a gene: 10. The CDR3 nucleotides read TGTGCCAGCTTCGACCCGACAGGGCGGAACACTGAAGCTTTCTTT. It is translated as CASFDPTGRNTEAFF.

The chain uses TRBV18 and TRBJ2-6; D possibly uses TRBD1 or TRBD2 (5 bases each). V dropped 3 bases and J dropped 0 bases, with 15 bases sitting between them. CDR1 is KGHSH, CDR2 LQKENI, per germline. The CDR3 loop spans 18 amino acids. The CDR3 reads CASSPNVVGASGANVLTF. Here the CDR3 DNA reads TGTGCCAGCTCACCCAATGTAGTCGGGGCCTCTGGGGCCAACGTCCTGACTTTC.

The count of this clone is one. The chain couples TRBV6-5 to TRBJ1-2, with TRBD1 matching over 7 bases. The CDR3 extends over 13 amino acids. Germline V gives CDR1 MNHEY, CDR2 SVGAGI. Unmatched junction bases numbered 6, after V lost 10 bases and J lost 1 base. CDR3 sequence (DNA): TGTGCCACCAGGACAGGACTTAACTATGGCTACACCTTC. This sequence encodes CATRTGLNYGYTF.

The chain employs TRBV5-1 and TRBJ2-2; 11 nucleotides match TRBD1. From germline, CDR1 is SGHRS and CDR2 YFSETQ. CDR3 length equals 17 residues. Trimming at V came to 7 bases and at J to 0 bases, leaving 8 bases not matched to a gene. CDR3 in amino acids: CASGRDRGKANTGELFF. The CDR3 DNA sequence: TGCGCCAGCGGCCGGGACAGGGGGAAAGCGAACACCGGGGAGCTGTTTTTT.

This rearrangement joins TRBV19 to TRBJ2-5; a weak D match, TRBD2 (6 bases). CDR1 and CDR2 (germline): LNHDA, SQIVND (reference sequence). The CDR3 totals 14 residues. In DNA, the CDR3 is TGTGACTCACGGTGGGGACTGATACAAGAGACCCAGTACTTC. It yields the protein CDSRWGLIQETQYF.

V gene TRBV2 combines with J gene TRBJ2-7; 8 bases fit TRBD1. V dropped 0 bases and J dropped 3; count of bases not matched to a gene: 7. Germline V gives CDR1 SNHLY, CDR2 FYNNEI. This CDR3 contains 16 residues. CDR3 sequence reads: CASSEASDRAGYEQYF. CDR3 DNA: TGTGCCAGCAGTGAAGCCTCGGACAGGGCCGGCTACGAGCAGTACTTC.

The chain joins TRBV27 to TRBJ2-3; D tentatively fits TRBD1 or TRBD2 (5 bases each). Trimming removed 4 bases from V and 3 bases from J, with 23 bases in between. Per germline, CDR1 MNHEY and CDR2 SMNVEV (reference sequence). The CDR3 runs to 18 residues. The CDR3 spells CASSSFTPGTSLTDTQYF. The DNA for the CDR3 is TGTGCCAGCAGTTCCTTTACTCCCGGGACCAGCCTTACAGATACGCAGTATTTT.

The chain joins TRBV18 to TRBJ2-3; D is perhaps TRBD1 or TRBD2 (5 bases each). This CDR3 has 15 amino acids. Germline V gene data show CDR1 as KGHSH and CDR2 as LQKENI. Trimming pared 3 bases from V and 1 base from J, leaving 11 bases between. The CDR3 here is CASSPGERRTDTQYF. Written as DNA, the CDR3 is TGTGCCAGCTCACCGGGGGAAAGACGCACAGATACGCAGTATTTT.

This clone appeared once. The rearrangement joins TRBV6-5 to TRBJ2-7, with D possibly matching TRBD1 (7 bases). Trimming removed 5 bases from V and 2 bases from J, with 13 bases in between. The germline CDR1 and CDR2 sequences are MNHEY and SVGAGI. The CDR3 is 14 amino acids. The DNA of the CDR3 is TGTGCCAGCAGTCGCGGGACAGCTGCCTACGAGCAGTACTTC. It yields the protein CASSRGTAAYEQYF.

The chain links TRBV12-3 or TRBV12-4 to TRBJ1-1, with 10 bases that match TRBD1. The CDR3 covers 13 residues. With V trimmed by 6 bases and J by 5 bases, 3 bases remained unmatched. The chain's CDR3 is CASRWTGGTEAFF. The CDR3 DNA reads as TGTGCCAGCAGGTGGACAGGGGGGACTGAAGCTTTCTTT.

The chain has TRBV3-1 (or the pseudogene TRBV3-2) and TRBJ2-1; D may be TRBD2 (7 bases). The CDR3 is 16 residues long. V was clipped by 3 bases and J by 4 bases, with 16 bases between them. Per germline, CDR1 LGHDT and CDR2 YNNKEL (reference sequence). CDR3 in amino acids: CASSHQGRGGYNEQFF. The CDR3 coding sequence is TGTGCCAGCAGCCATCAGGGAAGGGGGGGGTACAATGAGCAGTTCTTC.

The chain's CDR3 is CASSLGLLAPNYGYTF. The CDR3 DNA follows: TGTGCCAGCAGCTTAGGACTGCTGGCCCCTAACTATGGCTACACCTTC. V is TRBV11-2 and J is TRBJ1-2; D ambiguous. Germline V CDR1 and CDR2: SGHAT, FQNNGV. Trimming removed 1 base from V and 0 bases from J, with 12 bases in between. The CDR3 totals 16 residues.

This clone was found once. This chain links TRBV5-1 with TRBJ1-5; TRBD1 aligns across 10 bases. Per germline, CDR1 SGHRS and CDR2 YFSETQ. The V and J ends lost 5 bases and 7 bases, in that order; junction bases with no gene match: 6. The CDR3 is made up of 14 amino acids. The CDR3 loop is CASRGTGEDQPQHF. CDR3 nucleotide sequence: TGCGCCAGCAGGGGGACAGGGGAGGACCAGCCCCAGCATTTT.

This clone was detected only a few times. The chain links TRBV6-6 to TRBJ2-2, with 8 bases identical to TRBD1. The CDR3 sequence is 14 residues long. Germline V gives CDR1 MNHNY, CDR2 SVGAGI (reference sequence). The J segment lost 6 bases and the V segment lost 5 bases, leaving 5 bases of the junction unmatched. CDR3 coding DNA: TGTGCCAGCAGTCGGACAGGGAATCCCGGGGAGCTGTTTTTT. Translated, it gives CASSRTGNPGELFF.

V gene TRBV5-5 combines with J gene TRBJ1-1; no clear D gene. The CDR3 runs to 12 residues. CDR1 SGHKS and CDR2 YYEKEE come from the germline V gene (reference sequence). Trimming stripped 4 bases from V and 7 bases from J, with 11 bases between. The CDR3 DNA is TGTGCCAGCAGCCTGGATGTGGATGAAGCTTTCTTT. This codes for CASSLDVDEAFF.

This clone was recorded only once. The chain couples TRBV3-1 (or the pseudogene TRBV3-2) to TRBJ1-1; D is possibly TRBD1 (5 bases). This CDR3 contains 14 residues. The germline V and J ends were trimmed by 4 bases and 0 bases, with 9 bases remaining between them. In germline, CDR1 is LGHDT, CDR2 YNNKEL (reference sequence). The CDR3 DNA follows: TGTGCCAGCAGCCGGGCAGGGATGAACACTGAAGCTTTCTTT. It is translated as CASSRAGMNTEAFF.

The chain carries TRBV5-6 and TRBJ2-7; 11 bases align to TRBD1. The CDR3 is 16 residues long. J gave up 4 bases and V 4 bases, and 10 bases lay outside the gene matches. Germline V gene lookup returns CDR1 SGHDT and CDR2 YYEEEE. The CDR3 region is CASSLRGDRGFYEQYF. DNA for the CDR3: TGTGCCAGCAGCCTGCGGGGGGACAGGGGGTTTTACGAGCAGTACTTC.

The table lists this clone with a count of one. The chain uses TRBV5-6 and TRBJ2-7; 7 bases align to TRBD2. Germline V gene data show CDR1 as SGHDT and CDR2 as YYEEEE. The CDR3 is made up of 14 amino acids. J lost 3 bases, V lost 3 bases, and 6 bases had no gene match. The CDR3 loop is CASSSTAGVYEQYF. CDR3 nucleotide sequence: TGTGCCAGCAGCTCCACTGCGGGGGTCTACGAGCAGTACTTC.

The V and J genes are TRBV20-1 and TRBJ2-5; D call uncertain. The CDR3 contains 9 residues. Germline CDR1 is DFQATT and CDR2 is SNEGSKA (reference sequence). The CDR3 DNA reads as TGCCCTGGAGAAGAGACCCAGTACTTC. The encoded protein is CPGEETQYF.

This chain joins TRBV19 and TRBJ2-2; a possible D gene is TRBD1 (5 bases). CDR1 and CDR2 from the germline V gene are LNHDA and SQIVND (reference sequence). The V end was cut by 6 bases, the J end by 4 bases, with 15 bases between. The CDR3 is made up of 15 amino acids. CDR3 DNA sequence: TGTGCCAGTAGACCTCAGGGTTGGGTCACCGGGGAGCTGTTTTTT. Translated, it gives CASRPQGWVTGELFF.

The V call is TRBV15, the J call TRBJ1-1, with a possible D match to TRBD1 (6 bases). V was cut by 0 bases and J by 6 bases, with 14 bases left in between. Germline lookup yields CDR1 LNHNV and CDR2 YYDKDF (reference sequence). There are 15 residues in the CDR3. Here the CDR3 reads CATSRDNRGQAEAFF. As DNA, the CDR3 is TGTGCCACCAGCAGAGATAATCGGGGGCAGGCTGAAGCTTTCTTT.

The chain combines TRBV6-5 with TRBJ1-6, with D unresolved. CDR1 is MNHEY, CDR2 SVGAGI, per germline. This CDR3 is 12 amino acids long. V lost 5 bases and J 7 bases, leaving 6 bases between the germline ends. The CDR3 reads CASSMPNSPLHF. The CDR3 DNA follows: TGTGCCAGCAGTATGCCGAATTCACCCCTCCACTTT.

CDR3 in amino acids: CASSQESSDTQYF. The DNA of the CDR3 is TGCGCCAGCAGCCAAGAAAGTTCAGATACGCAGTATTTT. The chain couples TRBV4-1 to TRBJ2-3; no clear D gene. The CDR3 runs to 13 residues. Germline-derived CDR1 and CDR2 are MGHRA and YSYEKL. V was clipped by 0 bases and J by 4 bases, with 5 bases between them.

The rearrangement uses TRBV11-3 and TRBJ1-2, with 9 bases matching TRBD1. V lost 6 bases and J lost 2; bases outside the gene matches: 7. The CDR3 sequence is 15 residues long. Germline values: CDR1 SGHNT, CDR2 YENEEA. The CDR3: CASSLAGTGNYGYTF. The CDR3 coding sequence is TGTGCCAGCAGTCTTGCCGGGACAGGGAACTATGGCTACACCTTC.

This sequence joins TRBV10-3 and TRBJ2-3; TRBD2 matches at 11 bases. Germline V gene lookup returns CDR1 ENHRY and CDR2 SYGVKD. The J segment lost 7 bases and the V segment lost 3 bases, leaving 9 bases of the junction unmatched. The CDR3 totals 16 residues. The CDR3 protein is CAISDHSGGAGYTQYF. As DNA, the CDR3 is TGTGCCATCAGTGACCATAGCGGGGGGGCCGGGTATACGCAGTATTTT.